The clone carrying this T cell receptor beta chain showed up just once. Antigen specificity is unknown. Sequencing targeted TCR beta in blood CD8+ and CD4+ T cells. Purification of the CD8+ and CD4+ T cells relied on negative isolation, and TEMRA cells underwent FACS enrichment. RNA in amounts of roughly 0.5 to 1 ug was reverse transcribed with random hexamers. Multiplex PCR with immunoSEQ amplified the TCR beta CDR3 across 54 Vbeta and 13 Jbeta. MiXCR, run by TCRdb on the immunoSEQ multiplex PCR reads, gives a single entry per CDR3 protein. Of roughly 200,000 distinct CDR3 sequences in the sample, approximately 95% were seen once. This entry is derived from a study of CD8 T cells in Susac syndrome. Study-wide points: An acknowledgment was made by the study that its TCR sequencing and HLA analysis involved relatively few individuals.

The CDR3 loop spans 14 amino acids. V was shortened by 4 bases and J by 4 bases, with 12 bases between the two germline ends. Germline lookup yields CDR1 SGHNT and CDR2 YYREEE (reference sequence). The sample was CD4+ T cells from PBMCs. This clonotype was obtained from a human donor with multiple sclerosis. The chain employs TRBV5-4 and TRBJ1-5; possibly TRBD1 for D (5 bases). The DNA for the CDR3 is TGTGCCAGCAGCCGAGGGACGGGGAATCAGCCCCAGCATTTT. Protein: CASSRGTGNQPQHF.